Each of the 29 T cell receptor beta chains below was sequenced from the same sample in a study of blood T cell repertoires in COVID-19 (dated by TCRdb to between 2020 and 2021). The method behind the library was the immunoSEQ multiplex PCR assay. TCRdb re-hosts the immuneACCESS table, in-frame sequences only. Its copies lack some clones; in the studies checked, an unresolved V gene accounts for under half of them, and the cause for the rest is not known. Across this sample there are under 300,000 clones, with 70% to 90% seen only once. The ten biggest clones cover 2.1% of the sample. Sequenced material: peripheral blood. All receptors derive from a woman aged 40 to 50 who had recovered from COVID-19.

J is TRBJ2-3 and V is TRBV19, with 7 bases that match TRBD2. Trimming at V came to 1 base and at J to 0 bases, leaving 10 bases not matched to a gene. The CDR3 has 18 amino acids. Germline-derived CDR1 and CDR2 are LNHDA and SQIVND (reference sequence). CDR3 residues: CASSIVLSGGGSTDTQYF. The CDR3 region has the DNA TGTGCCAGTAGTATAGTCTTGTCGGGCGGGGGAAGCACAGATACGCAGTATTTT.

The chain has TRBV7-2 and TRBJ1-4; no clear D gene. The CDR3 sequence is 16 residues long. Trimming stripped 1 base from V and 6 bases from J, with 15 bases between. From germline, CDR1 is SGHTA and CDR2 FQGNSA. The CDR3 bases are TGTGCCAGCAGCTTAGTTCTTCGAGGCGGGGATGAAAAACTGTTTTTT. This encodes CASSLVLRGGDEKLFF.

This chain joins TRBV6-5 and TRBJ1-4; D is unresolved. V lost 2 bases and J 0 bases, leaving 7 bases between the germline ends. The CDR3 has 15 residues. The germline V gene encodes CDR1 MNHEY and CDR2 SVGAGI. CDR3 sequence: CASSYPQSTNEKLFF. The CDR3 region has the DNA TGTGCCAGCAGTTACCCACAGTCAACTAATGAAAAACTGTTTTTT.

This sequence joins TRBV4-2 and TRBJ2-1; 9 bases fit TRBD1. Germline V gene sequence: CDR1 LGHNA, CDR2 YNFKEQ. The V gene end was trimmed by 6 bases and the J gene end by 4 bases; junction bases not matched to a gene: 7. The CDR3 runs 15 residues. CDR3 in DNA: TGTGCCAGCAGTCCCGGGACAGGGCTTTACAATGAGCAGTTCTTC. Translation gives CASSPGTGLYNEQFF.

The chain links TRBV4-2 to TRBJ2-3; the match to TRBD2 covers 8 bases. The germline V gene encodes CDR1 LGHNA and CDR2 YNFKEQ. The CDR3 extends over 18 amino acids. The ends lost 1 base at V and 2 bases at J; junction bases unmatched: 11. CDR3 in DNA: TGTGCCAGCAGCCAAGTTAGGGGTCCGGGAGGGCCCACAGATACGCAGTATTTT. Translating it yields CASSQVRGPGGPTDTQYF.

The genes are TRBV27 and TRBJ1-4, with D uncertain. The CDR3 has 13 amino acids. The germline V and J ends were trimmed by 6 bases and 7 bases, with 12 bases remaining between them. Germline V CDR1 and CDR2: MNHEY, SMNVEV (reference sequence). In DNA, the CDR3 is TGTGCCAGCAGGGCCCTAGGGAGTGAAAAACTGTTTTTT. Residues: CASRALGSEKLFF. Using reference TRBV27 and TRBJ1-4 for the parts outside the CDR3, the full variable domain is EAQVTQNPRYLITVTGKKLTVTCSQNMNHEYMSWYRQDPGLGLRQIYYSMNVEVTDKGDVPEGYKVSRKEKRNFPLILESPSPNQTSLYFCASRALGSEKLFFGSGTQLSVL.

V usage is TRBV5-1 and J usage is TRBJ1-4, with a possible D match to TRBD1 (6 bases). The CDR3 is made up of 14 amino acids. Deletions cut 5 bases from V and 4 bases from J, with 12 bases between. Germline V gene data show CDR1 as SGHRS and CDR2 as YFSETQ. As DNA, the CDR3 is TGCGCCAGCAGTCAGGACAGCTATAATGAAAAACTGTTTTTT. It translates to CASSQDSYNEKLFF.

The chain has TRBV28 and TRBJ1-1, with D hard to call. The V gene's germline CDR1 is MDHEN and CDR2 SYDVKM. V lost 4 bases, J lost 4 bases, and 13 bases lay in between. This CDR3 region has 14 residues. The CDR3 coding sequence is TGTGCCAGCAGTTCTCCCATCCCGAGCACTGAAGCTTTCTTT. Translated: CASSSPIPSTEAFF.

The chain has TRBV7-9 and TRBJ2-6, with a tentative D call TRBD2 (5 bases). The V gene lost 1 base and the J gene lost 2 bases, with 9 bases spanning the gap. Germline CDR1 reads SEHNR; CDR2 reads FQNEAQ (reference sequence). The length of the CDR3 is 16 residues. The CDR3 here is CASSLVGGTGANVLTF. The CDR3 DNA sequence: TGTGCCAGCAGCTTAGTCGGAGGAACTGGGGCCAACGTCCTGACTTTC.

The V gene is TRBV28, the J gene TRBJ1-2; 8 bases match TRBD1. This CDR3 is 15 amino acids long. Germline CDR1 and CDR2: MDHEN and SYDVKM. The V and J ends lost 4 bases and 2 bases, in that order; junction bases with no gene match: 6. The CDR3 bases are TGTGCCAGCAGTTCGGGGGACAGGAGAAACTATGGCTACACCTTC. Translating it yields CASSSGDRRNYGYTF.

The rearrangement joins TRBV27 to TRBJ1-2; 8 bases fit TRBD1. Trimming took 6 bases from V and 1 from J; bases not matched to a gene: 4. The CDR3 runs 14 residues. Per the germline V gene, CDR1 is MNHEY and CDR2 is SMNVEV (reference sequence). The CDR3, as DNA: TGTGCCAGCAGGGGACAGGACGATAACTATGGCTACACCTTC. This gives the protein CASRGQDDNYGYTF.

The chain employs TRBV19 and TRBJ1-5; 10 bases are shared with TRBD1. CDR1 LNHDA and CDR2 SQIVND come from the germline V gene (reference sequence). The CDR3 loop spans 15 amino acids. The ends lost 7 bases at V and 4 bases at J; junction bases unmatched: 7. The chain's CDR3 is CASTNDRGRNQPQHF. The DNA for the CDR3 is TGTGCCAGTACCAACGACAGGGGGCGGAATCAGCCCCAGCATTTT.

This chain uses TRBV6-5 with TRBJ2-7; D might be TRBD2 (5 bases). Germline values: CDR1 MNHEY, CDR2 SVGAGI. Trimming stripped 6 bases from V and 0 bases from J, with 12 bases between. This CDR3 has 14 amino acids. CDR3 sequence (DNA): TGTGCCAGCAGGAGACGGAGGAGCTCCTACGAGCAGTACTTC. Translation: CASRRRRSSYEQYF.

The chain joins TRBV5-8 to TRBJ2-5; weak D call: TRBD1 (7 bases). CDR1 SGHTS and CDR2 YDEGEE come from the germline V gene. V lost 4 bases to trimming and J lost 1 base, with 11 bases between them. The CDR3 is 14 amino acids. CDR3 region: CASSQGGLQETQYF. CDR3 nucleotide sequence: TGTGCCAGCAGCCAGGGGGGCCTCCAAGAGACCCAGTACTTC.

The chain recombines TRBV30 with TRBJ2-7; 14 bases align to TRBD2. In germline, CDR1 is GTSNPN, CDR2 SVGIG (reference sequence). V lost 0 bases to trimming and J lost 0 bases; unmatched junction nucleotides: 7. This CDR3 is built from 18 residues. The CDR3 is CAWSVGRLAGGSSYEQYF. Here the CDR3 DNA reads TGTGCCTGGAGTGTAGGGCGACTAGCGGGGGGGAGCTCCTACGAGCAGTACTTC.

This chain joins TRBV6-2 or TRBV6-3 and TRBJ2-7; 8 bases map to TRBD2. Germline V lookup: CDR1 MNHEY, CDR2 SVGEGT. The trim removed 4 bases at V and 2 bases at J, leaving 7 bases unmatched. CDR3 size: 15 residues. The CDR3 nucleotides read TGTGCCAGCAGTTTAGGCCCGGGACTAGCCTACGAGCAGTACTTC. Its translation: CASSLGPGLAYEQYF.

The CDR3 DNA follows: TGTGCCAGCAGCTTAGACTACCGACAGATCTCTGGAAACACCATATATTTT. It encodes CASSLDYRQISGNTIYF. The chain carries TRBV7-2 and TRBJ1-3; possibly TRBD1 for D (5 bases). The V gene lost 1 base and the J gene lost 0 bases, with 13 bases spanning the gap. Germline CDR1 and CDR2: SGHTA and FQGNSA. The CDR3 loop spans 17 amino acids.

The sample holds a few counts of this clone. The chain is built from TRBV7-9 and TRBJ2-2, with D uncertain. CDR3 length equals 14 residues. From germline, CDR1 is SEHNR and CDR2 FQNEAQ (reference sequence). Trimming left V 11 bases short and J 0 bases short, with 13 bases between. Here the CDR3 DNA reads TGTGCCCATGGCCGCGGTCCGAACACCGGGGAGCTGTTTTTT. Translating it yields CAHGRGPNTGELFF.

J is TRBJ1-6 and V is TRBV28; D is undetermined. The CDR3 covers 14 residues. Germline CDR1 MDHEN, CDR2 SYDVKM. V lost 3 bases to trimming and J lost 3 bases, with 6 bases between them. The CDR3 DNA follows: TGTGCCAGCAGTTTTAGCAGCTATAATTCACCCCTCCACTTT. Amino acid sequence: CASSFSSYNSPLHF.

This clone came up once. The gene calls are TRBV9 and TRBJ2-5; TRBD2 agrees at 13 bases. This CDR3 spans 17 amino acids. Per germline, CDR1 SGDLS and CDR2 YYNGEE. J was trimmed by 1 base and V by 0 bases; bases with no gene match: 3. CDR3 loop: CASSVGTSGGPQETQYF. CDR3 in DNA: TGTGCCAGCAGCGTAGGGACTAGCGGGGGCCCCCAAGAGACCCAGTACTTC.

The V and J genes are TRBV12-3 or TRBV12-4 and TRBJ2-7, with 7 nucleotides matching TRBD1. Losses at the gene ends were 6 bases for V and 0 bases for J; bases not matched to a gene: 2. The CDR3 contains 13 residues. The chain's CDR3 is CASRGGVSYEQYF. The CDR3 DNA follows: TGTGCCAGCAGAGGGGGCGTCTCCTACGAGCAGTACTTC.

This rearrangement joins TRBV4-1 to TRBJ2-7; the match to TRBD1 covers 9 bases. V shed 1 base and J 6 bases; nucleotides not matched to a gene: 10. Germline V CDR1 and CDR2: MGHRA, YSYEKL. This CDR3 region has 16 residues. The CDR3 protein is CASSQGVGTGKSEQYF. CDR3 DNA: TGCGCCAGCAGCCAAGGGGTAGGGACAGGGAAAAGCGAGCAGTACTTC.

This chain links TRBV9 with TRBJ2-3; unclear D gene. The CDR3 extends over 12 amino acids. Trimming cost V 3 bases and J 5 bases, with 7 bases left between them. Germline values: CDR1 SGDLS, CDR2 YYNGEE. The chain's CDR3 is CASSAFLDTQYF. Here the CDR3 DNA reads TGTGCCAGCAGCGCCTTCTTAGATACGCAGTATTTT. Full variable domain (outside the CDR3, taken from reference TRBV9 and TRBJ2-3): DSGVTQTPKHLITATGQRVTLRCSPRSGDLSVYWYQQSLDQGLQFLIQYYNGEERAKGNILERFSAQQFPDLHSELNLSSLELGDSALYFCASSAFLDTQYFGPGTRLTVL.

In the case of this clone: Different DNA sequences within this sample yield the same CDR3. This chain joins TRBV19 and TRBJ1-2; 9 nucleotides match TRBD1. The CDR3 has 13 residues. Trimming took 5 bases from V and 4 from J; bases not matched to a gene: 2. Germline V gene lookup returns CDR1 LNHDA and CDR2 SQIVND (reference sequence). Written as DNA, the CDR3 is TGTGCCAGTAGTGCACAGGGGGCCTATGGCTACACCTTC. Translation: CASSAQGAYGYTF.

The chain joins TRBV6-5 to TRBJ2-7; 8 nucleotides line up with TRBD1. Germline V lookup: CDR1 MNHEY, CDR2 SVGAGI. V lost 5 bases and J lost 5; bases outside the gene matches: 11. This CDR3 has 15 amino acids. CDR3: CASSTTQGAVDEQYF. CDR3 bases: TGTGCCAGCAGTACCACCCAGGGGGCAGTAGACGAGCAGTACTTC.

V gene TRBV7-8 combines with J gene TRBJ2-5; unclear D gene. This CDR3 is built from 17 residues. Between the trimmed V and J ends, which lost 5 bases and 5 bases, there was a span of 24 bases. The germline gives CDR1 SGHVS, CDR2 FQNEAQ. The CDR3 region has the DNA TGTGCCAGCAGCCCAGACGCGGCTCCTCCTTACCGGGAGACCCAGTACTTC. This encodes CASSPDAAPPYRETQYF.

The rearrangement links TRBV30 to TRBJ2-3; TRBD2 matches at 15 bases. Germline V gene data show CDR1 as GTSNPN and CDR2 as SVGIG (reference sequence). V was clipped by 8 bases and J by 2 bases; unmatched bases: 8. The CDR3 covers 16 residues. The CDR3 reads CALGTSGGTVTDTQYF. The CDR3 bases are TGTGCCCTCGGGACTAGCGGGGGGACGGTCACAGATACGCAGTATTTT.

The CDR3 sequence: CASSRTGRVVGYTF. For the CDR3, the DNA is TGTGCCAGCAGTCGGACAGGCCGGGTGGTTGGCTACACCTTC. V usage is TRBV28 and J usage is TRBJ1-2; 7 bases match TRBD1. This CDR3 has 14 amino acids. Germline trimming cut 5 bases from V and 7 bases from J; bases unmatched to any gene: 10. In germline, CDR1 is MDHEN, CDR2 SYDVKM.

This clone was seen a single time. The chain has TRBV7-2 and TRBJ1-6; D unclear. Per germline, CDR1 SGHTA and CDR2 FQGNSA. Trimming pared 1 base from V and 10 bases from J, leaving 5 bases between. The CDR3 covers 12 residues. The DNA for the CDR3 is TGTGCCAGCAGCTTAGGGGCATCACCCCTCCACTTT. Amino acids: CASSLGASPLHF.